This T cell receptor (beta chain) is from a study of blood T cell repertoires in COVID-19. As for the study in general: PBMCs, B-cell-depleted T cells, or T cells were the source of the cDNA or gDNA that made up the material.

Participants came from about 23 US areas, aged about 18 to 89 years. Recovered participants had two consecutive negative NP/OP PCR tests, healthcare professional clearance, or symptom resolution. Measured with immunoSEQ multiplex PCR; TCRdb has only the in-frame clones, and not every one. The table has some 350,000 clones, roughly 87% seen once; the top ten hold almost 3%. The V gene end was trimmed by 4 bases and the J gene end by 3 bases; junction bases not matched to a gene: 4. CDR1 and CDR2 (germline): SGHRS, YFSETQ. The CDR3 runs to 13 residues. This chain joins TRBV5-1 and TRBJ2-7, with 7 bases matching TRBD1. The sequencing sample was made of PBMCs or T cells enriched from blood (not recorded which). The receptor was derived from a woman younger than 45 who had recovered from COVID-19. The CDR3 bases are TGCGCCAGCAGCCGACAGGGCGGCTACGAGCAGTACTTC. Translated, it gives CASSRQGGYEQYF.